These T cell receptor beta chains were read from a single sample in a study of Ad26.COV2.S vaccination and SARS-CoV-2 variants. Some clones are missing from TCRdb's copy, which holds only in-frame ones; the method was immunoSEQ multiplex PCR. Of about 480,000 clones listed, 87% are singletons. The starting material was peripheral blood, obtained in a trial of Ad26.COV2.S vaccine versus placebo. The receptors were gathered from a person aged 18-65 years who received the Ad26.COV2.S COVID-19 vaccine or a placebo. Both conserved end residues are part of each CDR3. The D gene is left open where the match is weak. The size entry is marked missing in some rows and otherwise reads once, few, many or a size class.

CDR3,DNA,size,J,D,V
CASRGRDTQYEQYF,TGTGCCAGCAGGGGCCGGGACACTCAATACGAGCAGTACTTC,-,TRBJ2-7,-,TRBV2
CASSPFGGGSKNIQYF,TGTGCCAGCAGCCCCTTTGGAGGGGGCTCCAAAAACATTCAGTACTTC,-,TRBJ2-4,-,TRBV4-2
CASSLGGGISPGTYNEQFF,TGTGCCAGCAGTTTAGGGGGCGGGATTTCTCCGGGCACCTACAATGAGCAGTTCTTC,-,TRBJ2-1,-,TRBV27
CATSRDQESRYNEQFF,TGTGCCACCAGCAGAGATCAGGAGAGCCGGTACAATGAGCAGTTCTTC,-,TRBJ2-1,-,TRBV15
CATTGIGRGANVLTF,TGTGCCACCACGGGGATTGGGAGAGGGGCCAACGTCCTGACTTTC,once,TRBJ2-6,-,TRBV15
CAWSKIIGWEQYF,TGTGCCTGGAGTAAGATTATCGGTTGGGAGCAGTACTTC,once,TRBJ2-7,-,TRBV30
CASSRDRDAEAFF,TGTGCCAGCAGCCGGGACAGGGACGCTGAAGCTTTCTTT,-,TRBJ1-1,TRBD1,TRBV7-6
CASSEVGGHTGELFF,TGTGCCAGCAGTGAGGTGGGAGGGCACACCGGGGAGCTGTTTTTT,-,TRBJ2-2,TRBD2,TRBV2
CASRRPGQGTSAQHF,TGTGCCAGCAGGCGCCCGGGACAGGGGACATCGGCCCAGCATTTT,-,TRBJ1-5,TRBD1,TRBV28
CASSLGVRLVGPSTDTQYF,TGTGCCAGCAGCTTAGGGGTTCGACTGGTAGGACCTAGCACAGATACGCAGTATTTT,-,TRBJ2-3,-,TRBV11-2
CASSLSGTGRYGYTF,TGTGCCAGCAGCTTGTCTGGAACGGGCAGATATGGCTACACCTTC,few,TRBJ1-2,-,TRBV5-6
CATSRDRLNTEAFF,TGTGCCACCAGCAGGGACAGATTGAACACTGAAGCTTTCTTT,-,TRBJ1-1,-,TRBV15
CAGETGASTDTQYF,TGTGCCGGTGAGACAGGTGCTAGCACAGATACGCAGTATTTT,-,TRBJ2-3,-,TRBV30
CAWKVTEAFF,TGTGCCTGGAAGGTCACTGAAGCTTTCTTT,-,TRBJ1-1,-,TRBV30
CASSITGVGNEAFF,TGTGCCAGTAGTATCACAGGGGTGGGGAATGAAGCTTTCTTT,-,TRBJ1-1,TRBD1,TRBV19
CASSAFSRTLNTEAFF,TGTGCCAGCAGTGCCTTTTCAAGGACTCTGAACACTGAAGCTTTCTTT,-,TRBJ1-1,-,TRBV6-1
CASSRQRATYNEQFF,TGTGCCAGCAGCCGTCAGCGGGCCACCTACAATGAGCAGTTCTTC,-,TRBJ2-1,-,TRBV3-1/TRBV3-2
CASRGTTTNTGELFF,TGTGCCAGCAGGGGAACCACTACGAACACCGGGGAGCTGTTTTTT,-,TRBJ2-2,-,TRBV2
CAWSVFVLAGGLSTGELFF,TGTGCCTGGAGTGTATTTGTGCTAGCGGGAGGTTTAAGCACCGGGGAGCTGTTTTTT,-,TRBJ2-2,TRBD2,TRBV30
CASSLGGGELYGYTF,TGTGCCAGCAGTTTAGGCGGGGGGGAACTCTATGGCTACACCTTC,-,TRBJ1-2,-,TRBV28
CASQGQAGEKLFF,TGTGCCAGCCAGGGACAAGCAGGGGAAAAACTGTTTTTT,-,TRBJ1-4,-,TRBV27
CASGAGGSNEQFF,TGTGCCAGCGGTGCCGGGGGGTCTAATGAGCAGTTCTTC,-,TRBJ2-1,TRBD2,TRBV28
CASRGGTGTDTQYF,TGTGCCAGCAGGGGCGGGACAGGGACAGATACGCAGTATTTT,once,TRBJ2-3,TRBD1,TRBV7-2
CASRRRTGGSGELFF,TGTGCCAGCAGGCGTAGGACAGGGGGCTCCGGGGAGCTGTTTTTT,-,TRBJ2-2,TRBD1,TRBV14
CASSRDRLTEAFF,TGCGCCAGCAGCCGGGACAGACTCACTGAAGCTTTCTTT,-,TRBJ1-1,TRBD1,TRBV5-1
CASSQGGVGETQYF,TGTGCCAGCAGTCAGGGAGGGGTCGGGGAGACCCAGTACTTC,-,TRBJ2-5,TRBD2,TRBV28
CASSLALAGNTGELFF,TGCGCCAGCAGCTTGGCGTTAGCGGGGAACACCGGGGAGCTGTTTTTT,-,TRBJ2-2,TRBD2,TRBV5-1
CASSQGLADRLLSYGYTF,TGCGCCAGCAGCCAAGGGTTGGCAGACAGGCTTTTATCCTATGGCTACACCTTC,-,TRBJ1-2,-,TRBV4-3
CASSAKYWDRGLGYNEQFF,TGTGCCAGTAGTGCAAAATACTGGGACAGGGGGCTAGGATACAATGAGCAGTTCTTC,-,TRBJ2-1,TRBD1,TRBV19